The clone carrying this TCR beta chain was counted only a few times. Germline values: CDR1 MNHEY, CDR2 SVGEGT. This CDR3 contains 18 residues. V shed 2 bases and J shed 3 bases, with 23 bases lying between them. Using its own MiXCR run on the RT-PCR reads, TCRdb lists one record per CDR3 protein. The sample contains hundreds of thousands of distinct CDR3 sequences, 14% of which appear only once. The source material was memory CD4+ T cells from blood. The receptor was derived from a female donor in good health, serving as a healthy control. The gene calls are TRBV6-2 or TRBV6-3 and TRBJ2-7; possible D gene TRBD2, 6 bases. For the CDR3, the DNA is TGTGCCAGCAGTTACCACCGGGGGTTGGCCGGGCCTCTCTACGAGCAGTACTTC. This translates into CASSYHRGLAGPLYEQYF.